This TCR beta chain was recovered during a study of blood T cell repertoires in COVID-19. Study overall: Material from acute and convalescent COVID-19 was sourced from the United States, Italy and Spain.

The CDR3 loop spans 15 amino acids. Germline V gene lookup returns CDR1 KGHSH and CDR2 LQKENI. Trimming took 0 bases from V and 10 from J; bases not matched to a gene: 11. Per the original methods: Amplification of reference gene primers was used by the study to estimate nucleated cell counts. Here immunoSEQ multiplex PCR was the method, and the copy in TCRdb shows in-frame clones only, minus some. Clone size and the V and J calls come from that table; the DNA yielded D and trimming. Seen here are roughly 190,000 clones, around nine tenths observed once, and the top ten hold approximately 4%. This chain uses TRBV18 with TRBJ1-1; TRBD1 agrees at 7 bases. The sample consisted of peripheral blood. The sequence was collected from a human donor in a cohort sampled during active COVID-19. CDR3 DNA: TGTGCCAGCTCACCACCCTCGCAGGGGGTCTCAAGAGCTTTCTTT. As protein: CASSPPSQGVSRAFF.